This T cell receptor beta chain was sequenced for a study of blood T cell repertoires in COVID-19. Study-wide background: Collection of acute and convalescent COVID-19 samples took place in the United States, Italy and Spain. From T cells, B-cell-depleted T cells, or PBMCs came the material, which was cDNA or gDNA.

Study members were between roughly 18 and 90 years old and lived in 20 to 30 US regions. Authors' methods: It was from reference gene primer amplification that nucleated cell counts were estimated. The repertoire was sequenced with immunoSEQ multiplex PCR; TCRdb's copy has only in-frame clones and lacks some. For V, J and clone size, that table is used; D and trimming come from the DNA. The sample includes 150,000 to 250,000 clones, more than 65% seen only once; the top ten take roughly 7%. This clonotype was sampled from a man in his forties who had recovered from COVID-19. Sequenced material: PBMCs or T cells enriched from blood (not recorded which).

In nucleotides, the CDR3 is TGTGCCATCAGCGCGGACAGACTGAGCTCTGGAAACACCATATATTTT. Translating gives CAISADRLSSGNTIYF. The chain carries TRBV10-3 and TRBJ1-3, with D possibly being TRBD1 (6 bases). Trimming left V 6 bases short and J 0 bases short, with 15 bases between. Germline CDR1 ENHRY, CDR2 SYGVKD. The CDR3 contains 16 residues.